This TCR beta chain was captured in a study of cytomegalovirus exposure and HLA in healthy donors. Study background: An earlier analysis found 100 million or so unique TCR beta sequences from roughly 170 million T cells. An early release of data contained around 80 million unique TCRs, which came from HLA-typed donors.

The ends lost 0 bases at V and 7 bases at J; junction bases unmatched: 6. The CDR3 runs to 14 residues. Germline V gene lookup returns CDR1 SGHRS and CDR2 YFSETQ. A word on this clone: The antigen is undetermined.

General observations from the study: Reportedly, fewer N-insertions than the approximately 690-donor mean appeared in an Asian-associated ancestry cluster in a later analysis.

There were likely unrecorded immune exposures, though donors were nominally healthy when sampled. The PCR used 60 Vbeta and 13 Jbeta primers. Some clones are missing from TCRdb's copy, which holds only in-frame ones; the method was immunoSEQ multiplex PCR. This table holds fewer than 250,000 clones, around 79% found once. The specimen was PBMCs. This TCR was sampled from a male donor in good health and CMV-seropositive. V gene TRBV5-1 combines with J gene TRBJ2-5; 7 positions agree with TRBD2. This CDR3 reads CASSLEVGGGTQYF. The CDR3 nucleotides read TGCGCCAGCAGCTTGGAAGTTGGCGGGGGGACCCAGTACTTC. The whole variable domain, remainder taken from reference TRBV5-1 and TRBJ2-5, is KAGVTQTPRYLIKTRGQQVTLSCSPISGHRSVSWYQQTPGQGLQFLFEYFSETQRNKGNFPGRFSGRQFSNSRSEMNVSTLELGDSALYLCASSLEVGGGTQYFGPGTRLLVL.